This T cell receptor (beta chain) stems from a study of blood T cells in healthy people across ages (dated by TCRdb to between 2015 and 2017). Regarding the complete study: In model experiments, roughly one uniquely barcoded TCR beta cDNA molecule per two T cells was captured by template switching. Age-related changes in TCR beta repertoire diversity were measured in the study by deep sequencing normalized with unique cDNA molecular identifiers. Four age groups were formed from the donors: young (average approximately 16 years), middle-aged (approximately 40), aged (more than 55) and long-lived (around 80). To avoid experimental bias, donors of different ages were spread randomly across the sequencing lanes. The study analyzed two additional independent replicas of 1 million unique cDNA reads from the same blood draw for two donors, one aged 18 to 29 and one aged 80 or older.

The donors were roughly 39 Caucasian individuals from Russia, aged roughly 6 to 95 years, who were systemically healthy. Each donor gave 8 to 10 milliliters of peripheral blood, drawn into EDTA-treated Vacutainer tubes. Ficoll-Paque density-gradient centrifugation was used to isolate PBMCs, with at least 6.5 million obtained per sample. Trizol reagent was used to extract total RNA from PBMCs, with at least 5.5 micrograms per sample. For every donor, an aliquot of PBMCs went through flow cytometry to measure the percentages of naive CD45RAhigh/CD27high T cells. Libraries were constructed by 5' RACE. The run used an Illumina HiSeq 2500. A second PCR of roughly 7 to 11 cycles was performed with a sample-barcoded 5' primer and a J-beta primer mix. Each TCR beta cDNA molecule received a unique molecular identifier from a template-switch 5' adaptor carrying 12 random nucleotides. Each sample yielded at least 2.5 million CDR3-containing paired-end reads. First-strand cDNA synthesis was performed from all RNA using the Mint cDNA synthesis kit, with priming by a TRBC-specific oligonucleotide. After uracil-DNA glycosylase treatment, a first 18-cycle PCR used universal primers M1SS and BC2_uni_R on all cDNA. Per the original workflow: For normalization, 1 million high-quality reads, each with a distinct molecular identifier, were randomly selected from each sample. Reads sharing molecular identifiers were discarded rather than binned into consensus sequences. CDR3 identification, clonotype clustering and error correction used MiTCR with a Q25 quality threshold and the strictest error-elimination algorithm. A nonparametric unseen species model using Euler transformation provided a lower-bound estimate of total TCR beta diversity. In-frame beta chains were kept once TCRdb had trimmed the public reads at Q25 with fastp and called clones with MiXCR. Each entry merges the rows of one CDR3 protein and shows their most common DNA and genes. TCRdb's processing, not the authors', yielded these V and J calls. This sample is represented by roughly 680,000 distinct CDR3 sequences; 20% to 25% of them were singletons. Roughly 3.6% of the sample rests with the top ten.

Including cysteine and phenylalanine, the CDR3 has 15 amino acids. CDR3 DNA is the only sequence kept; it has 45 bases, read in frame from the first base. CDR1 LGHDT and CDR2 YNNKEL are derived from the germline V gene (reference sequence). V loses 2 bases at its end and J loses 2 bases; junction bases beyond the gene matches: 5. Results and caveats for the whole study, not just this receptor: Estimates of total diversity based on one million sequenced T cells were regarded as lower bounds and as underestimates. As age increased, observed TCR beta diversity per million T cells dropped in a roughly linear way, and a significant reduction was already evident by age about 40. Observed TCR beta diversity correlated strongly with the percentage of naive T cells measured by flow cytometry. Because profiling used bulk unsorted PBMCs, naive and antigen-experienced compartments could not be compared conclusively. Compared with the aged group, more naive CD4+ T cells, fewer expanded clones and increased TCR diversity were shown by the long-lived group, suggesting age selection. Donor CMV infection status was unknown, potentially confounding age-related changes in expanded clonotypes.

As to this clonotype: Its antigen is not yet known. No clone much larger than this one lies a single base away; base qualities are absent.

Recombination linked TRBV3-1 to TRBJ2-5; 7 nucleotides in the junction match TRBD2. Input material: blood. This TCR derives from a man in his 70s in good health. For the CDR3, the sequence is CASSQKTSTQETQYF. The DNA is as follows: TGTGCCAGCAGCCAAAAGACTAGCACACAAGAGACCCAGTACTTC.